This TCR beta chain was observed in a study of breast tumors, draining lymph nodes, adjacent tissues. Breast cancer patients provided tissue from their axillary draining lymph nodes. Whole-study findings and limits: That most tumor T cells come from lymph nodes remained unproven. Most tumor T cells seemingly derive from lymph node, then expand in tumor.

TCRdb independently ran MiXCR on the multiplex PCR reads; one entry per CDR3 protein. The sample has 130,000 or so distinct CDR3 sequences; about 31% are singletons. V dropped 5 bases and J dropped 4 bases, with 10 bases sitting between them. Germline V gives CDR1 SNHLY, CDR2 FYNNEI. The CDR3 loop spans 13 amino acids. This clonotype was counted at least ten times. Its cognate antigen is unknown. The receptor's source is a female donor with breast cancer. Some clones in this sample may be carry-over from other donors' samples. The J gene is TRBJ2-3, the V gene TRBV2, with D hard to call. The sequencing input was axillary lymph node tissue. The CDR3 region has the DNA TGTGCCAGCAGTTACTCACCGGCAGATACGCAGTATTTT. Its protein product is CASSYSPADTQYF.